This T cell receptor beta chain was sequenced in a study of cytomegalovirus exposure and HLA in healthy donors. Healthy bone marrow donors made up the donor group. In the PCR, 60 Vbeta and 13 Jbeta primers were used. The table came from immunoSEQ multiplex PCR; TCRdb's copy has only in-frame clones and leaves some out. The data hold about 210,000 clones, with more than 80% observed a single time. The CDR3 consists of 13 residues. V was clipped by 0 bases and J by 6 bases, with 6 bases between them. The germline CDR1 and CDR2 sequences are LNHNV and YYDKDF (reference sequence). Sequenced: PBMCs. The clonotype originates from a man younger than 40 in good health and CMV-seronegative. The rearrangement links TRBV15 to TRBJ1-5; a weak D match, TRBD1 (5 bases). This CDR3 reads CATSRDRVQPQHF. The CDR3 nucleotides read TGTGCCACCAGCAGAGACAGGGTTCAGCCCCAGCATTTT.